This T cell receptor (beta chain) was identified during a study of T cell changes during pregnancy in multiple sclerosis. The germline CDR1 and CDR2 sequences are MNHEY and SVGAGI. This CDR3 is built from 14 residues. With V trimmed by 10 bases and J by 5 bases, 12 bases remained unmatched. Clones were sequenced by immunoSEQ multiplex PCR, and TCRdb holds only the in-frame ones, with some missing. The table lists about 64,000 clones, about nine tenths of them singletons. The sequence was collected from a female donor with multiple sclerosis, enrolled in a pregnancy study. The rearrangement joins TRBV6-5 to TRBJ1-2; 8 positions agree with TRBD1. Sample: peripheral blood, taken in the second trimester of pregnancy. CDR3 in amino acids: CATHRGYFIYGYTF. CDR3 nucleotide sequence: TGTGCCACCCACAGGGGGTACTTTATTTATGGCTACACCTTC.